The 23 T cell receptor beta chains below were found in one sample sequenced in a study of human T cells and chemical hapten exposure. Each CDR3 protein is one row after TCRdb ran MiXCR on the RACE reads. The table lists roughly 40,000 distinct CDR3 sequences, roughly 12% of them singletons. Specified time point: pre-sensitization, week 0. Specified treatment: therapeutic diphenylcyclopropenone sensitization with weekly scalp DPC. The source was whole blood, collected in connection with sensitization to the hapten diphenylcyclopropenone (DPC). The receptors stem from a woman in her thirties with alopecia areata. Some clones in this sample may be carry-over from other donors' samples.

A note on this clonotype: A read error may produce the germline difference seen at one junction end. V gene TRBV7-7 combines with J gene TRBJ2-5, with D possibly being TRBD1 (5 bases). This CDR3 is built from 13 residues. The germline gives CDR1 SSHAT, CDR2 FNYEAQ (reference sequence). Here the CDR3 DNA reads TGTGCTAGCAGCTTCGGACAACAAGAGACCCAGTACTTC. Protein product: CASSFGQQETQYF.

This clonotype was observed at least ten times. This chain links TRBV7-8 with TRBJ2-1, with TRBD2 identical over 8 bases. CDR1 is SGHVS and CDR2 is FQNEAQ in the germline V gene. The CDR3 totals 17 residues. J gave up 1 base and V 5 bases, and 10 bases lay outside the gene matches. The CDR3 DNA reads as TGTGCCAGCAGCGTGCCCAAAGCGGGAGTGTCCTACAATGAGCAGTTCTTC. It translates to CASSVPKAGVSYNEQFF.

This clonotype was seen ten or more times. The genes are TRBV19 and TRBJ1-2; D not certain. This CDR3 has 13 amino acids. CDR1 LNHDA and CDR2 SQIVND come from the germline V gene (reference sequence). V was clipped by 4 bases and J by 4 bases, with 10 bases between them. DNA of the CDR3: TGTGCCAGTAGTAGCGCAGGAGCCTATGGCTACACCTTC. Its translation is CASSSAGAYGYTF.

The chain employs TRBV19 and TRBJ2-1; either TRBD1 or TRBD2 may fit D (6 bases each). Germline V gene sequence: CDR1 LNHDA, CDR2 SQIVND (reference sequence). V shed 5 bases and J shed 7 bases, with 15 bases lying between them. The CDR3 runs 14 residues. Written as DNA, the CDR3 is TGTGCCAGTAGTCTAGCAACAGGGAGGAATGAGCAGTTCTTC. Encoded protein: CASSLATGRNEQFF.

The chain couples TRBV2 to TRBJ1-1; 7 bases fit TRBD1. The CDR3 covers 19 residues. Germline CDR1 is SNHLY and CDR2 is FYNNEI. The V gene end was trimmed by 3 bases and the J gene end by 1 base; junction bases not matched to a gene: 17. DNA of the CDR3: TGTGCCAGCAGTGACTTAAATGACAGGGAAAGGACTAAGAACACTGAAGCTTTCTTT. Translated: CASSDLNDRERTKNTEAFF.

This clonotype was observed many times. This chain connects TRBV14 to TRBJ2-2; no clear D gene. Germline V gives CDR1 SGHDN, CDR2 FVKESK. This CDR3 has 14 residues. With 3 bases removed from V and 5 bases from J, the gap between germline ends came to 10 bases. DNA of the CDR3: TGTGCCAGCAGCCAGCGGAAACTAACCGGGGAGCTGTTTTTT. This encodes CASSQRKLTGELFF. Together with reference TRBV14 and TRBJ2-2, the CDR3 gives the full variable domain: EAGVTQFPSHSVIEKGQTVTLRCDPISGHDNLYWYRRVMGKEIKFLLHFVKESKQDESGMPNNRFLAERTGGTYSTLKVQPAELEDSGVYFCASSQRKLTGELFFGEGSRLTVL.

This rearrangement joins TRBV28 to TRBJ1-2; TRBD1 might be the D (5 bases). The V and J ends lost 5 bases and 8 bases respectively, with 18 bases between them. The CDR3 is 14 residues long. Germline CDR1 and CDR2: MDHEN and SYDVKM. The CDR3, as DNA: TGTGCCAGCAGTAAACAGGCCCACGAAGGAGGCTACACCTTC. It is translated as CASSKQAHEGGYTF.

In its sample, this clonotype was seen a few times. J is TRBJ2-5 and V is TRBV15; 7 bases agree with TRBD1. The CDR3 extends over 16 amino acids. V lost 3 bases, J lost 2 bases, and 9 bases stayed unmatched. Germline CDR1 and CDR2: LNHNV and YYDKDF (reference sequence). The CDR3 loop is CATSSLDRSIQETQYF. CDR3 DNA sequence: TGTGCCACCAGCAGCCTGGACAGGAGCATTCAAGAGACCCAGTACTTC. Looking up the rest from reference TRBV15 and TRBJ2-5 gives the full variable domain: DAMVIQNPRYQVTQFGKPVTLSCSQTLNHNVMYWYQQKSSQAPKLLFHYYDKDFNNEADTPDNFQSRRPNTSFCFLDIRSPGLGDTAMYLCATSSLDRSIQETQYFGPGTRLLVL.

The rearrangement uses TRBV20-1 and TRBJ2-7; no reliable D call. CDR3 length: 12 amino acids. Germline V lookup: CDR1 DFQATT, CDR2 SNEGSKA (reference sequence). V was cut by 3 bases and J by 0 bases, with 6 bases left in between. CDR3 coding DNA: TGCAGTGCTAGGGACCGCTCCTACGAGCAGTACTTC. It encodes CSARDRSYEQYF.

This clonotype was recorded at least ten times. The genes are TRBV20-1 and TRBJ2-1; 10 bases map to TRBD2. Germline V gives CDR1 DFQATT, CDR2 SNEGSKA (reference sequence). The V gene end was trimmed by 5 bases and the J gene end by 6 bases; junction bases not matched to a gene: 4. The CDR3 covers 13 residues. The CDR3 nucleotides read TGCAGTGCTCCTAGCGGGGGAGGCAATGAGCAGTTCTTC. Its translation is CSAPSGGGNEQFF.

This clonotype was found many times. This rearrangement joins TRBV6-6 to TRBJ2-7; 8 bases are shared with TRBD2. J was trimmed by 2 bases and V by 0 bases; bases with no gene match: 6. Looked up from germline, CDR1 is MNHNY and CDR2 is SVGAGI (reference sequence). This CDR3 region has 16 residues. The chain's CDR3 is CASSYSSGGGPYEQYF. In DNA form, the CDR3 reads TGTGCCAGCAGTTACTCGAGCGGGGGTGGCCCCTACGAGCAGTACTTC.

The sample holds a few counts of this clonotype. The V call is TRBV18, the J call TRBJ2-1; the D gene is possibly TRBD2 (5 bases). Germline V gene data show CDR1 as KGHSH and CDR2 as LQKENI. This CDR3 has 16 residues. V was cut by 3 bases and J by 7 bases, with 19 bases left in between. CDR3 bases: TGTGCCAGCTCACCCATTAGTAGCGATACCCAGAATGAGCAGTTCTTC. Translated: CASSPISSDTQNEQFF.

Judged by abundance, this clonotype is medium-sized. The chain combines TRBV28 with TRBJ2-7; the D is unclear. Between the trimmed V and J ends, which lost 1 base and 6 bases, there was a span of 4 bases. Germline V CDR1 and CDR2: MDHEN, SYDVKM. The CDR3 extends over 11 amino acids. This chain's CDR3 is CASSLSFEQYF. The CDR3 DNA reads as TGTGCCAGCAGTTTATCTTTCGAGCAGTACTTC.

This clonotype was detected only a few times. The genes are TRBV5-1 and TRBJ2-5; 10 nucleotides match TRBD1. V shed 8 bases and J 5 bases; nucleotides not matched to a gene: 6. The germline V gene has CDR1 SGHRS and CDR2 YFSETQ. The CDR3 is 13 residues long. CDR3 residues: CASRQGAVETQYF. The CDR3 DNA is TGCGCCAGTCGACAGGGGGCGGTTGAGACCCAGTACTTC.

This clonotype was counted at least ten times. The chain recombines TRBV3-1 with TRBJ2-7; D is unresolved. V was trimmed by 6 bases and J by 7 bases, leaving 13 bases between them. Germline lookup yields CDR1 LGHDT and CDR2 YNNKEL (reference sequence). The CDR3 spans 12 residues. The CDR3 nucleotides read TGTGCCAGCAGTCCAAGAATCGGGGAGCAGTACTTC. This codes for CASSPRIGEQYF.

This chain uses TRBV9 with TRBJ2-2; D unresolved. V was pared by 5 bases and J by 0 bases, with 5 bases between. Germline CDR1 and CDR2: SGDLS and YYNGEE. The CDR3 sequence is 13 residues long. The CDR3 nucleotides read TGTGCCAGCAGTTTCGCGAACACCGGGGAGCTGTTTTTT. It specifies CASSFANTGELFF.

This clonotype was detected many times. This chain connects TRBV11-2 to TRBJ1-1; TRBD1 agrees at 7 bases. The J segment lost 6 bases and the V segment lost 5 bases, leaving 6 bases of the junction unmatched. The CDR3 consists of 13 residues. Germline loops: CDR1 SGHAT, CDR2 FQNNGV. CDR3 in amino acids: CASSEQGSAEAFF. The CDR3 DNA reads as TGTGCCAGCAGCGAACAGGGGAGTGCTGAAGCTTTCTTT.

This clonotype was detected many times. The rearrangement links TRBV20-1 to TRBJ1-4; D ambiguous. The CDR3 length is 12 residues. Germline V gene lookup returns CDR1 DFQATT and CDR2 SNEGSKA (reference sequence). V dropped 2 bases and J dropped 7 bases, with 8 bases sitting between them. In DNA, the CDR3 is TGCAGTGCTAGATACGGGCGTGAAAAACTGTTTTTT. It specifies CSARYGREKLFF.

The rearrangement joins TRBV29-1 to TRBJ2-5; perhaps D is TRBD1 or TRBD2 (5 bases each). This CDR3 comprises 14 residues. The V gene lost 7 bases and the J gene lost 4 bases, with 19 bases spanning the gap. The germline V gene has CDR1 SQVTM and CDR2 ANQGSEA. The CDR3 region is CSAGPGFAPETQYF. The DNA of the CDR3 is TGCAGCGCGGGGCCTGGCTTTGCCCCAGAGACCCAGTACTTC.

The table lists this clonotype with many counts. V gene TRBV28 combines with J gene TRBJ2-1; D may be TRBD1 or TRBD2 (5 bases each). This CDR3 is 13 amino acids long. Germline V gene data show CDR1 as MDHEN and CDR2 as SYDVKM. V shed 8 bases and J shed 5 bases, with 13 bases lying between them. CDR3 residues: CASSRGGHNEQFF. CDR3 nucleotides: TGTGCCAGCTCCCGGGGCGGACACAATGAGCAGTTCTTC.

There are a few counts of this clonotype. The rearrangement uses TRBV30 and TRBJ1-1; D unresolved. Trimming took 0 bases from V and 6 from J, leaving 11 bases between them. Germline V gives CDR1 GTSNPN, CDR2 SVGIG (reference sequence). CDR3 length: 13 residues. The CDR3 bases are TGTGCCTGGAGTGTGTCCCTATACGCTGAAGCTTTCTTT. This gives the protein CAWSVSLYAEAFF.

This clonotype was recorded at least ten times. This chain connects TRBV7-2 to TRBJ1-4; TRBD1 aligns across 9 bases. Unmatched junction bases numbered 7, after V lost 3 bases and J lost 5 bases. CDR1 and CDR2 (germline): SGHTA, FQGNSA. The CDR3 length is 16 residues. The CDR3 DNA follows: TGTGCCAGCAGCTTGGAGAGGGGGACAGGGAATGAAAAACTGTTTTTT. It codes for CASSLERGTGNEKLFF. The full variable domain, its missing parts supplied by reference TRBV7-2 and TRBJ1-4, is GAGVSQSPSNKVTEKGKDVELRCDPISGHTALYWYRQSLGQGLEFLIYFQGNSAPDKSGLPSDRFSAERTGGSVSTLTIQRTQQEDSAVYLCASSLERGTGNEKLFFGSGTQLSVL.

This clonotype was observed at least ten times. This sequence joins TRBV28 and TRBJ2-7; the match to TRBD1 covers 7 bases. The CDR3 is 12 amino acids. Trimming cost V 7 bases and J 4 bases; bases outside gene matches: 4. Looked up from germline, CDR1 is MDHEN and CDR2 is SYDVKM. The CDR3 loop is CASTGGVYEQYF. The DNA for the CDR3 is TGTGCCAGCACAGGGGGAGTATACGAGCAGTACTTC.